The rows below give T cell receptor beta chains drawn from one sample of a study of CD8+CD57+ T cells in acquired aplastic anemia. TCRdb recomputed calls from the reads with MiXCR, one row per CDR3 protein. The top ten clones hold about 17% of a sample with about 190,000 distinct CDR3 sequences, about half of them seen once. The source material was sorted CD4+, CD8+, or CD8+CD57+ T cells (not recorded which) from PBMCs. The receptors were sampled from a human donor in good health, serving as a control. The CDR3 runs from the conserved cysteine through the conserved F or W. D genes are given only for firm matches. The size field is filled for only some rows; it gives once, few, many or a size class.

j_gene	d_gene	abundance	v_gene	CDR3aa	CDR3nt
TRBJ1-4	-	-	TRBV24-1	CATTVTVPNEKLFF	TGTGCCACCACCGTGACCGTACCGAATGAAAAACTGTTTTTT
TRBJ2-2	TRBD1	-	TRBV10-3	CAISGGQGSAMDTGELFF	TGTGCCATCAGTGGAGGACAGGGAAGCGCAATGGACACCGGGGAGCTGTTTTTT
TRBJ1-4	-	many	TRBV4-2	CASSQDPRPGDNEKLFF	TGTGCCAGCAGCCAAGACCCAAGGCCGGGGGATAATGAAAAACTGTTTTTT
TRBJ1-4	TRBD1	-	TRBV20-1	CSARQGAGEKLFF	TGCAGTGCCAGACAGGGGGCTGGTGAAAAACTGTTTTTT
TRBJ1-5	-	few	TRBV5-1	CASSIRQDSNQPQHF	TGCGCCAGCAGCATAAGACAGGATAGCAATCAGCCCCAGCATTTT
TRBJ1-1	-	-	TRBV20-1	CSARHRAQDTEAFF	TGCAGTGCTAGGCACAGGGCACAGGACACTGAAGCTTTCTTT
TRBJ2-4	-	-	TRBV7-9	CASSSTDREGNTQYF	TGTGCCAGCAGTTCGACCGACAGGGAGGGGAACACTCAGTACTTC
TRBJ1-4	-	-	TRBV12-3/TRBV12-4	CASRRRENEKLFF	TGTGCCAGCAGGAGACGGGAGAATGAAAAACTGTTTTTT
TRBJ2-7	-	-	TRBV15	CATSSGAGNSYEQYF	TGTGCCACCAGCAGCGGAGCCGGGAACTCCTACGAGCAGTACTTC
TRBJ2-1	-	-	TRBV11-2	CASSSSEDEQFF	TGTGCCAGCAGCTCCTCGGAGGATGAGCAGTTCTTC
TRBJ1-2	-	-	TRBV7-8	CASSPRLEGLNYGYTF	TGTGCCAGCAGCCCTCGGCTGGAGGGACTTAACTATGGCTACACCTTC
TRBJ1-3	-	many	TRBV15	CATSLGGPGNTIYF	TGTGCCACCAGCCTCGGGGGACCTGGAAACACCATATATTTT
TRBJ1-1	-	few	TRBV12-3/TRBV12-4	CASSLNGRTEAFF	TGTGCCAGCAGCTTAAACGGACGTACTGAAGCTTTCTTT
TRBJ1-5	-	-	TRBV12-3/TRBV12-4	CASSKKGDQPQHF	TGTGCCAGCAGCAAAAAGGGGGACCAGCCCCAGCATTTT
TRBJ1-6	TRBD1	-	TRBV15	CASSFAAGGRSPLHF	TGTGCCAGCAGTTTTGCGGCAGGGGGCCGTTCACCCCTCCACTTT
TRBJ2-7	-	many	TRBV19	CASSIGAGRGSYEQYF	TGTGCCAGTAGTATAGGAGCCGGGCGAGGCTCCTACGAGCAGTACTTC
TRBJ2-1	TRBD1	many	TRBV24-1	CATSLSWGQGQGNEQFF	TGTGCCACCAGCCTATCCTGGGGACAGGGGCAGGGTAATGAGCAGTTCTTC
TRBJ2-1	TRBD2	-	TRBV2	CASSVPLAGLTDTQFF	TGTGCCAGCAGTGTCCCCCTAGCGGGTCTCACAGATACGCAGTTCTTC
TRBJ1-5	TRBD1	many	TRBV12-3/TRBV12-4	CASSAGGYQPQHF	TGTGCCAGCAGCGCAGGGGGCTACCAGCCCCAGCATTTT
TRBJ2-7	-	many	TRBV20-1	CSAATLGQSGEQYF	TGCAGTGCTGCGACGCTTGGACAGTCTGGAGAGCAGTACTTC
TRBJ2-1	-	-	TRBV10-3	CAISGPGGLNEQFF	TGTGCCATCAGTGGTCCCGGGGGTTTAAATGAGCAGTTCTTC